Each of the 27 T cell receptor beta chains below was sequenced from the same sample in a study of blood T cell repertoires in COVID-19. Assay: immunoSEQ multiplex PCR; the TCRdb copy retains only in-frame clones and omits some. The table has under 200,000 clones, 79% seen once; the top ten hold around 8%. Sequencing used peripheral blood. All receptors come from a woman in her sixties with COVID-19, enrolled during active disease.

The CDR3 DNA sequence: TGCGCCAGCAGAAATAAAGGGACAGGCTGTACCTACGAGCAGTACTTC. This codes for CASRNKGTGCTYEQYF. J is TRBJ2-7 and V is TRBV23-1; 8 bases match TRBD1. TRBV23-1 is known as an ORF, though its function is uncertain. This CDR3 is 16 amino acids long. V shed 6 bases, J shed 2 bases, and the junction held 12 bases outside the gene matches.

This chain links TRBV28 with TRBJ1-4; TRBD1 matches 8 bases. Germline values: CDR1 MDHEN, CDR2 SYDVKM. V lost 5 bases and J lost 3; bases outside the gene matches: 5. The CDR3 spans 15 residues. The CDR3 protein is CASSTADRANEKLFF. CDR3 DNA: TGTGCCAGCAGTACTGCGGACAGGGCTAATGAAAAACTGTTTTTT.

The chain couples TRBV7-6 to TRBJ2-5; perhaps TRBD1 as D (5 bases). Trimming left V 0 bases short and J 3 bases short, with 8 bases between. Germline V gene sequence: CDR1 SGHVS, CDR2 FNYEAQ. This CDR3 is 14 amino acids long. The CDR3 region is CASSLAADKETQYF. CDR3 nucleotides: TGTGCCAGCAGCTTAGCCGCGGACAAAGAGACCCAGTACTTC.

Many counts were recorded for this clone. The CDR3 sequence: CASSLTAYNEQFF. The CDR3 DNA reads as TGTGCCAGCAGCTTAACAGCATACAATGAGCAGTTCTTC. V usage is TRBV7-2 and J usage is TRBJ2-1; D gene unclear. With 2 bases removed from V and 4 bases from J, the gap between germline ends came to 6 bases. This CDR3 comprises 13 residues. The germline V gene has CDR1 SGHTA and CDR2 FQGNSA.

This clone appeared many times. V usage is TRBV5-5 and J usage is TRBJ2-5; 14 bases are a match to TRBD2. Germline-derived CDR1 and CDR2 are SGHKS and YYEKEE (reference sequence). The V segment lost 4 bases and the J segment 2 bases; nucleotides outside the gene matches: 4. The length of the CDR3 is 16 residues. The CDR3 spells CASSPGLAGVQETQYF. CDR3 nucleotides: TGTGCCAGCAGCCCGGGACTAGCGGGAGTACAAGAGACCCAGTACTTC. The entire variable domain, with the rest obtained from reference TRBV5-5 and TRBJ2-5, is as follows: DAGVTQSPTHLIKTRGQQVTLRCSPISGHKSVSWYQQVLGQGPQFIFQYYEKEERGRGNFPDRFSARQFPNYSSELNVNALLLGDSALYLCASSPGLAGVQETQYFGPGTRLLVL.

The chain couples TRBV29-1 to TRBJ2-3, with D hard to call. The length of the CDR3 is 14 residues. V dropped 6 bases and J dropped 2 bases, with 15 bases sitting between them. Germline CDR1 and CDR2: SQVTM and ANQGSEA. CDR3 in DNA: TGCAGCGTCGCGCCGACACCTATCACAGATACGCAGTATTTT. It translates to CSVAPTPITDTQYF.

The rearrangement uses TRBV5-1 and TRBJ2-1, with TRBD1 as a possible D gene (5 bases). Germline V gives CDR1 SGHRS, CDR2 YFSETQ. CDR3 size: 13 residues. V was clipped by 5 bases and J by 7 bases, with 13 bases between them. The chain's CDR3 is CASRNLDRNEQFF. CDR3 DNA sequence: TGCGCCAGCAGGAATCTTGACAGAAATGAGCAGTTCTTC.

CDR3 bases: TGTGCCAGTAGTCCGCGGACTAGCGGGGGGCATACAGATACGCAGTATTTT. This gives the protein CASSPRTSGGHTDTQYF. The chain recombines TRBV6-7 with TRBJ2-3, with 14 bases aligning to TRBD2. TRBV6-7 is an ORF; its function is uncertain. The CDR3 loop spans 17 amino acids. Trimming removed 9 bases from V and 3 bases from J; junction bases left unmatched: 11.

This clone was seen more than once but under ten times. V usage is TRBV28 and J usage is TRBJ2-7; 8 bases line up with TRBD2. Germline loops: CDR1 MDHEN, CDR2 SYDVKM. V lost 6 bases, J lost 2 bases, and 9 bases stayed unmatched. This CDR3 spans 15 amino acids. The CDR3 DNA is TGTGCCAGCAGCTCCCTAGCGGGCGCTCCCTACGAGCAGTACTTC. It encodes CASSSLAGAPYEQYF.

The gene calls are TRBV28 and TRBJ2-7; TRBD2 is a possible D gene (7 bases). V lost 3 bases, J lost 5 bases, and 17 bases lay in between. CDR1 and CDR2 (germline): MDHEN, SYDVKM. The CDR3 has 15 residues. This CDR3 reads CASSLAVGGADEQYF. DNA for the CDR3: TGTGCCAGCAGTTTGGCGGTAGGGGGGGCAGACGAGCAGTACTTC. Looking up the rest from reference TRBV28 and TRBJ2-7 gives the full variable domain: DVKVTQSSRYLVKRTGEKVFLECVQDMDHENMFWYRQDPGLGLRLIYFSYDVKMKEKGDIPEGYSVSREKKERFSLILESASTNQTSMYLCASSLAVGGADEQYFGPGTRLTVT.

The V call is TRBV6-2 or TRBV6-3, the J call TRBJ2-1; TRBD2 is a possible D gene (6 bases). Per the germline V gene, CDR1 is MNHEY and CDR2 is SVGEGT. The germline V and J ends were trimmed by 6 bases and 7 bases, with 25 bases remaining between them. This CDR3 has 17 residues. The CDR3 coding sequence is TGTGCCAGCAGCGCCACCAGACGCAGCCGGGCGGGGAATGAGCAGTTCTTC. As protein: CASSATRRSRAGNEQFF.

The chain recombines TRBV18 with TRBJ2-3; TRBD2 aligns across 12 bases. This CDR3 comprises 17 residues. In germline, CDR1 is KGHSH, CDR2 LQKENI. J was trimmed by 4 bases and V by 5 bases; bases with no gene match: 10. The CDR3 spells CASSAGLAGNPSDTQYF. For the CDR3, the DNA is TGTGCCAGCTCAGCGGGACTAGCGGGCAATCCCTCAGATACGCAGTATTTT.

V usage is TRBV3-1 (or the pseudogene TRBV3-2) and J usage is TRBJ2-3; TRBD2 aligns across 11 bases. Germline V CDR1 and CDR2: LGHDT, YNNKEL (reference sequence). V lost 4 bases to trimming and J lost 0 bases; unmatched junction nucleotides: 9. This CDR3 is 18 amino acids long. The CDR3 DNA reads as TGTGCCAGCAGCCCAACTAGCGGGGGCCCCCCAAGCACAGATACGCAGTATTTT. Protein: CASSPTSGGPPSTDTQYF.

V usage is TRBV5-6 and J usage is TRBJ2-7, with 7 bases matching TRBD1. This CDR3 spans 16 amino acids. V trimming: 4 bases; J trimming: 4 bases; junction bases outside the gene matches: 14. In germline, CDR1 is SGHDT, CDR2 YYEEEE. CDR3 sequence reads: CASSPSPGGRIYEQYF. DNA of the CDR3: TGTGCCAGCAGCCCGTCTCCAGGGGGTCGAATATACGAGCAGTACTTC.

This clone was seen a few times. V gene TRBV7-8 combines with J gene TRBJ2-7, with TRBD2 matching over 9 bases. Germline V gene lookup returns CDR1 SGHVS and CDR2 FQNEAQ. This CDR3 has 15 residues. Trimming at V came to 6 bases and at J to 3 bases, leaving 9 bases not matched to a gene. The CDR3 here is CASSHPGLAVYEQYF. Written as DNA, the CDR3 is TGTGCCAGCAGTCATCCGGGACTAGCAGTCTACGAGCAGTACTTC.

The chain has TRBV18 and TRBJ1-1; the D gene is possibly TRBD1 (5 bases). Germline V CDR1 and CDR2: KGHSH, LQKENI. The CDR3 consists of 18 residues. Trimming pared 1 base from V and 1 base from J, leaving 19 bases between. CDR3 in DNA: TGTGCCAGCTCACCACAATCCGGGACTCCTGAATGGAACACTGAAGCTTTCTTT. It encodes CASSPQSGTPEWNTEAFF.

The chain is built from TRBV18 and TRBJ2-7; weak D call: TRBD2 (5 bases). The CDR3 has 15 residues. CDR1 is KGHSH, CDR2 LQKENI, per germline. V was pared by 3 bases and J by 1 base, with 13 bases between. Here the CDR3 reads CASSPGPLESYEQYF. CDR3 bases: TGTGCCAGCTCACCTGGGCCACTAGAGTCCTACGAGCAGTACTTC.

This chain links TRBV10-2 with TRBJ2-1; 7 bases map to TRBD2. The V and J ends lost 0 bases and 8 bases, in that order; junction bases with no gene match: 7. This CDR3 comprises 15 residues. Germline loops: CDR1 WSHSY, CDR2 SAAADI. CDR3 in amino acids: CASSESGGGPDEQFF. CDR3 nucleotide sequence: TGCGCCAGCAGTGAGTCTGGGGGAGGGCCCGATGAGCAGTTCTTC.

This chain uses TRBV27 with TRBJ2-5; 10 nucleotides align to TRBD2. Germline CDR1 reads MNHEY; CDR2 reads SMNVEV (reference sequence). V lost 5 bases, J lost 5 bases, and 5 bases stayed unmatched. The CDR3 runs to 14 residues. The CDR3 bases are TGTGCCAGCAGTAGACTAGCGGGTTTGGAGACCCAGTACTTC. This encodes CASSRLAGLETQYF.

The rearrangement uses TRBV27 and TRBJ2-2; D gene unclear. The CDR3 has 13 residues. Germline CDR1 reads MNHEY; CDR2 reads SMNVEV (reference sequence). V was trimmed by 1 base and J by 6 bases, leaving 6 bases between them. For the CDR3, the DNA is TGTGCCAGCAGTTTATATCTCCCCGGGGAGCTGTTTTTT. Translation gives CASSLYLPGELFF.

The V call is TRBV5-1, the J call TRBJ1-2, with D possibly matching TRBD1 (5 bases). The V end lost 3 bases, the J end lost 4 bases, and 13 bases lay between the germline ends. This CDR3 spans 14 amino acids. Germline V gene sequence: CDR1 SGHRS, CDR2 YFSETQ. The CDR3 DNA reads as TGCGCCAGCAGCTCCGACGGGGGAGGCTATGGCTACACCTTC. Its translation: CASSSDGGGYGYTF.

The CDR3 DNA is TGTGCCATCAGGGACAGCGGACTCATGAACACTGAAGCTTTCTTT. It codes for CAIRDSGLMNTEAFF. The chain links TRBV10-3 to TRBJ1-1; D possibly corresponds to TRBD1 (6 bases). Germline V gene lookup returns CDR1 ENHRY and CDR2 SYGVKD. CDR3 length: 15 residues. V was trimmed by 6 bases and J by 0 bases, leaving 14 bases between them.

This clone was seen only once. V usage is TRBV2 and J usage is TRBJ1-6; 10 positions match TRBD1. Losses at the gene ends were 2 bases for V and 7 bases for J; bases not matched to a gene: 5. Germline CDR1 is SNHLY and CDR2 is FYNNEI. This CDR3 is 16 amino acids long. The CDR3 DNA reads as TGTGCCAGCAGTGAACTCCCGGGACAGGGGAATTCACCCCTCCACTTT. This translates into CASSELPGQGNSPLHF.

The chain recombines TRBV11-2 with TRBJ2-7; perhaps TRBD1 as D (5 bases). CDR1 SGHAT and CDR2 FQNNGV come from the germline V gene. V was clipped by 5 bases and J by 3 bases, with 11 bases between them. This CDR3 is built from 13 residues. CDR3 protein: CASSPRTNYEQYF. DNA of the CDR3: TGTGCCAGCAGCCCCAGGACAAACTACGAGCAGTACTTC.

CDR3 residues: CASNQGTTQNTEAFF. CDR3 nucleotides: TGTGCCAGCAACCAAGGAACTACACAGAACACTGAAGCTTTCTTT. The chain is built from TRBV6-5 and TRBJ1-1; D ambiguous. The V and J ends lost 7 bases and 1 base respectively, with 16 bases between them. This CDR3 is 15 amino acids long. Germline V gives CDR1 MNHEY, CDR2 SVGAGI.

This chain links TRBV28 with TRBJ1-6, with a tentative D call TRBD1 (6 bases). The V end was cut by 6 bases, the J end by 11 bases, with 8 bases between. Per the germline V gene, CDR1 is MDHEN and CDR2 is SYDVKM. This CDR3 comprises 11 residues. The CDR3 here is CASRGTPPLHF. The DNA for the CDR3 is TGTGCCAGCAGGGGGACACCACCCCTCCACTTT. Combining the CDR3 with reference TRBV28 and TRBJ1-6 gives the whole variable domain DVKVTQSSRYLVKRTGEKVFLECVQDMDHENMFWYRQDPGLGLRLIYFSYDVKMKEKGDIPEGYSVSREKKERFSLILESASTNQTSMYLCASRGTPPLHFGNGTRLTVT.

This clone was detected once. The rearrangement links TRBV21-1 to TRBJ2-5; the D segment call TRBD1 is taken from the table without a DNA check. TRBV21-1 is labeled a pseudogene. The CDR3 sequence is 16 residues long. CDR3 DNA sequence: TGTGCCAGCAGCAAAAGCTGGACAGGGGCTGGTGAGACCCAGTACTTC. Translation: CASSKSWTGAGETQYF.